The sequence of this T cell receptor beta chain was determined in a study of blood T cell repertoires in COVID-19. Study overall: Acute and convalescent COVID-19 samples came from the United States, Italy and Spain.

Sequencing was performed with immunoSEQ multiplex PCR; in TCRdb, only in-frame clones are kept and a portion is missing. This repertoire shows about 190,000 clones, about 87% found once; its top ten account for 4%. Per germline, CDR1 SGHDN and CDR2 FVKESK. V was shortened by 1 base and J by 10 bases, with 7 bases between the two germline ends. CDR3 length: 11 residues. The receptor was isolated from a woman aged 30 to 39 with acute or convalescent COVID-19. The V gene is TRBV14, the J gene TRBJ1-2; the D is unclear. The sequenced sample consisted of peripheral blood. CDR3 protein: CASSQGTFYTF. CDR3 in DNA: TGTGCCAGCAGCCAAGGTACTTTCTACACCTTC.